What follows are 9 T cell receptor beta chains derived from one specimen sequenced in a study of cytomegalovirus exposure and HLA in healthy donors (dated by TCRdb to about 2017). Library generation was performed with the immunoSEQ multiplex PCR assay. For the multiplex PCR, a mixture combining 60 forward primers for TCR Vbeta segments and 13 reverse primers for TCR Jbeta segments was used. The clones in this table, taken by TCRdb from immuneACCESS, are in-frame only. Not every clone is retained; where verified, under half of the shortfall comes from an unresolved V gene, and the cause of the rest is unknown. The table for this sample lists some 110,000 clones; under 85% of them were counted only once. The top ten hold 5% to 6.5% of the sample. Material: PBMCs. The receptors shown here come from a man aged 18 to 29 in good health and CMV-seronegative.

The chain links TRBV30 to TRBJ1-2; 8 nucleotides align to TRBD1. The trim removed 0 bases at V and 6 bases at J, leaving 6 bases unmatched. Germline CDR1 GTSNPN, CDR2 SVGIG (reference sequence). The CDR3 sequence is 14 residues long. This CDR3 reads CAWSVRQGAHGYTF. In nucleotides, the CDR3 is TGTGCCTGGAGTGTCAGGCAGGGGGCTCATGGCTACACCTTC. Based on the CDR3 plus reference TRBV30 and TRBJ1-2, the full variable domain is SQTIHQWPATLVQPVGSPLSLECTVEGTSNPNLYWYRQAAGRGLQLLFYSVGIGQISSEVPQNLSASRPQDRQFILSSKKLLLSDSGFYLCAWSVRQGAHGYTFGSGTRLTVV.

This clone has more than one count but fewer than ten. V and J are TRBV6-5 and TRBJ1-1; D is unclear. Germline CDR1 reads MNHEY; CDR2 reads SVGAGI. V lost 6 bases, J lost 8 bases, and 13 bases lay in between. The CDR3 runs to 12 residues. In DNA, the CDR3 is TGTGCCAGCAGCCCCGGTCCAGGAGAAGCTTTCTTT. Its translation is CASSPGPGEAFF.

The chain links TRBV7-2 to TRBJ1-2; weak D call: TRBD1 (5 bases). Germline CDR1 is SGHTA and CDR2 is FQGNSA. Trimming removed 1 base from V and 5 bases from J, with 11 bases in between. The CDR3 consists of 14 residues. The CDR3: CASSLGGSSYGYTF. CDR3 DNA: TGTGCCAGCAGCTTAGGGGGCAGCTCGTATGGCTACACCTTC.

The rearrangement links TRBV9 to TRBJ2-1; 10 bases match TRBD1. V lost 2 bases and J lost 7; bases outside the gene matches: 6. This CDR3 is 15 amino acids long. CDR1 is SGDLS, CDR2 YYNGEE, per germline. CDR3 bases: TGTGCCAGCAGCGTTCGGGACAGGGGAAAAAATGAGCAGTTCTTC. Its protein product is CASSVRDRGKNEQFF.

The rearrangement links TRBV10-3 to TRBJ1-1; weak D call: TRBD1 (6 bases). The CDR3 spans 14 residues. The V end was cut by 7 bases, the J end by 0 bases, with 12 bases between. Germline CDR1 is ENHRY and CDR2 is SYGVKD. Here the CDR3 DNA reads TGTGCCATCAAACCCGGGGACATGAACACTGAAGCTTTCTTT. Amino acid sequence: CAIKPGDMNTEAFF.

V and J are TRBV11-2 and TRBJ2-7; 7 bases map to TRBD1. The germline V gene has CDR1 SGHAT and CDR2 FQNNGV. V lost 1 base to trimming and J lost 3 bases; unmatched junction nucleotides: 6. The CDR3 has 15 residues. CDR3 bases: TGTGCCAGCAGCTTAGCCTGGGACAGAGTCTACGAGCAGTACTTC. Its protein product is CASSLAWDRVYEQYF. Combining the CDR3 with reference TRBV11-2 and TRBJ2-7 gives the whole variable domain EAGVAQSPRYKIIEKRQSVAFWCNPISGHATLYWYQQILGQGPKLLIQFQNNGVVDDSQLPKDRFSAERLKGVDSTLKIQPAKLEDSAVYLCASSLAWDRVYEQYFGPGTRLTVT.

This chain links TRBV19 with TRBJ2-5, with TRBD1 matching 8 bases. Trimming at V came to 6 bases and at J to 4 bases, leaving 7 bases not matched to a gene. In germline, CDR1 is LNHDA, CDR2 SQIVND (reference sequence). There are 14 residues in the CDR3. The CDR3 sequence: CASRLGQGVETQYF. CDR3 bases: TGTGCCAGTAGATTAGGACAGGGTGTAGAGACCCAGTACTTC.

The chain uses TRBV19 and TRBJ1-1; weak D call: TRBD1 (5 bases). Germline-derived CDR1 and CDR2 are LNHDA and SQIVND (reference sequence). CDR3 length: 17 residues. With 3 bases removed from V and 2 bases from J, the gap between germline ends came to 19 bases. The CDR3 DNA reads TGTGCCAGTAGTATGCCCTGGGGCGGGATCGTAAACACTGAAGCTTTCTTT. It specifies CASSMPWGGIVNTEAFF.

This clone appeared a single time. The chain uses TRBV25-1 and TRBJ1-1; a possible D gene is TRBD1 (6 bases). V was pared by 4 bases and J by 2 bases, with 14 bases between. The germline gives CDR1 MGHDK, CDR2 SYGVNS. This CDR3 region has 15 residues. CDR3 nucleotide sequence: TGTGCCAGCAGTGCTCGGACAGAGCCAAACACTGAAGCTTTCTTT. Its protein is CASSARTEPNTEAFF.